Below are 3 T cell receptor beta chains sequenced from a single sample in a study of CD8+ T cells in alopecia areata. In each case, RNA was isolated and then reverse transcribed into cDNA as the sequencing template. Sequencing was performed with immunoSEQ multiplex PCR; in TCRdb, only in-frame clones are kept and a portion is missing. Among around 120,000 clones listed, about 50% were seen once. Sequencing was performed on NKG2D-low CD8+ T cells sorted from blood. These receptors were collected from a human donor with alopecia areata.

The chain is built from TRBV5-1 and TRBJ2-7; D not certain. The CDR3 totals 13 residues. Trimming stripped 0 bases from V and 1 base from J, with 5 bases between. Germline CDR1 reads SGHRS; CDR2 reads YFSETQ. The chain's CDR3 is CASSLAKSYEQYF. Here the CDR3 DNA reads TGCGCCAGCAGCTTGGCCAAGTCCTACGAGCAGTACTTC.

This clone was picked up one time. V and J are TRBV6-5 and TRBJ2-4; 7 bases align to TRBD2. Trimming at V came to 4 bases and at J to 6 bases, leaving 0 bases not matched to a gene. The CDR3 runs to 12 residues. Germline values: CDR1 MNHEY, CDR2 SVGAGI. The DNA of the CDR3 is TGTGCCAGCAGTTCGGGGGGAAACATTCAGTACTTC. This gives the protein CASSSGGNIQYF.

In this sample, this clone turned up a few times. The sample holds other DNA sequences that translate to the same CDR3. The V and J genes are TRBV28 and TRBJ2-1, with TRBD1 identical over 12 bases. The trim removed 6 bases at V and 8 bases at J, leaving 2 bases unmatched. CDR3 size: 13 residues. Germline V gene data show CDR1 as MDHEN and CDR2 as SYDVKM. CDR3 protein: CASRGQGAYEQFF. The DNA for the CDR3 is TGTGCCAGCAGGGGACAGGGGGCTTATGAGCAGTTCTTC.